Following are 4 T cell receptor beta chains from one sample sequenced in a study of blood T cell repertoires in COVID-19. TCRdb keeps only in-frame clones here, not all; method: immunoSEQ multiplex PCR. The sample has about 170,000 clones, approximately 85% seen once. Sequencing used peripheral blood. All receptors derive from a woman older than 75 with COVID-19, enrolled during active disease.

This clone has only a few counts. This chain uses TRBV7-2 with TRBJ2-7; 7 nucleotides agree with TRBD1. The CDR3 spans 13 residues. The V segment lost 3 bases and the J segment 2 bases; nucleotides outside the gene matches: 1. Germline V CDR1 and CDR2: SGHTA, FQGNSA. The CDR3 reads CASSFGQAYEQYF. In nucleotides, the CDR3 is TGTGCCAGCAGCTTTGGACAGGCCTACGAGCAGTACTTC. Looking up the rest from reference TRBV7-2 and TRBJ2-7 gives the full variable domain: GAGVSQSPSNKVTEKGKDVELRCDPISGHTALYWYRQSLGQGLEFLIYFQGNSAPDKSGLPSDRFSAERTGGSVSTLTIQRTQQEDSAVYLCASSFGQAYEQYFGPGTRLTVT.

This chain joins TRBV18 and TRBJ2-1, with unresolved D. Per germline, CDR1 KGHSH and CDR2 LQKENI. The CDR3 has 12 amino acids. Trimming took off 2 bases at V and 7 bases at J, with 6 bases between the two ends. The CDR3 reads CASSPSMNEQFF. CDR3 in DNA: TGTGCCAGCTCACCAAGCATGAATGAGCAGTTCTTC. The variable domain in full, completed from reference TRBV18 and TRBJ2-1, reads NAGVMQNPRHLVRRRGQEARLRCSPMKGHSHVYWYRQLPEEGLKFMVYLQKENIIDESGMPKERFSAEFPKEGPSILRIQQVVRGDSAAYFCASSPSMNEQFFGPGTRLTVL.

As for this clone: At one of its ends the junction is not consistent with the germline gene, which may arise from a read error. This rearrangement joins TRBV7-7 to TRBJ2-1, with 11 bases fitting TRBD2. This CDR3 has 15 amino acids. Per the germline V gene, CDR1 is SSHAT and CDR2 is FNYEAQ (reference sequence). The CDR3 loop is CASSLGVAGGNEQFF. CDR3 coding DNA: TGTGCTAGCAGCTTAGGAGTAGCGGGGGGGAATGAGCAGTTCTTC.

The chain employs TRBV7-8 and TRBJ1-3; D not resolved. Trimming stripped 5 bases from V and 4 bases from J, with 6 bases between. This CDR3 has 12 amino acids. CDR1 is SGHVS, CDR2 FQNEAQ, per germline. The CDR3 sequence is CASSRRGNTIYF. CDR3 coding DNA: TGTGCCAGCAGCCGGCGAGGAAACACCATATATTTT.